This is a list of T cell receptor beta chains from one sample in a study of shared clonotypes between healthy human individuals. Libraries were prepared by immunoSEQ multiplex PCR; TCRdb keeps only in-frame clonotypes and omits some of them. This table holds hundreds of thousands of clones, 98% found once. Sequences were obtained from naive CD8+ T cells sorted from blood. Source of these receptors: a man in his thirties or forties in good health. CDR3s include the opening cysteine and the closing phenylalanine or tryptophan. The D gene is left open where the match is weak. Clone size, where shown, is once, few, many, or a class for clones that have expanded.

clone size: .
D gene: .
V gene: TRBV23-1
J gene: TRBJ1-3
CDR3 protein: CASGPRCLAGNTIYF
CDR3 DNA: TGCGCCAGCGGGCCTCGTTGTCTGGCTGGAAACACCATATATTTT

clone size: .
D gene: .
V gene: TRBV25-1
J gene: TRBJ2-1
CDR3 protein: CASSLTTDHEQFF
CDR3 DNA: TGTGCCAGCAGTCTGACCACGGACCATGAGCAGTTCTTC

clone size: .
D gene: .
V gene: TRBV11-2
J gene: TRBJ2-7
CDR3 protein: CASSLAVAVQIYEQYF
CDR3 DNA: TGTGCCAGCAGCTTAGCCGTAGCGGTACAGATTTACGAGCAGTACTTC

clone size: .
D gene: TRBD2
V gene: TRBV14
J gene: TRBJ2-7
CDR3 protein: CASSQLTGLAPKPYEQYF
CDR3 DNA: TGTGCCAGCAGCCAACTTACGGGACTAGCGCCGAAACCCTACGAGCAGTACTTC

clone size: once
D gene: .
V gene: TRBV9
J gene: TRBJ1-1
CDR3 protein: CASSVETAGTEAFF
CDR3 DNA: TGTGCCAGCAGCGTAGAAACGGCGGGGACTGAAGCTTTCTTT

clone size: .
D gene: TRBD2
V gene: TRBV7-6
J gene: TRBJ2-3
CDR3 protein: CASSLGAGGTDTQYF
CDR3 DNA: TGTGCCAGCAGCTTGGGAGCGGGAGGGACAGATACGCAGTATTTT

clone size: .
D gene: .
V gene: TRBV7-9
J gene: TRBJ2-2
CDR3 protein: CASSSQGKNTGELFF
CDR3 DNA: TGTGCCAGCAGCTCCCAGGGGAAGAACACCGGGGAGCTGTTTTTT

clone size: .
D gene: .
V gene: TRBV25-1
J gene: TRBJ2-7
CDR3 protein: CASSDLKTNPREQYF
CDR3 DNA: TGTGCCAGCAGTGATCTTAAGACTAATCCACGGGAGCAGTACTTC

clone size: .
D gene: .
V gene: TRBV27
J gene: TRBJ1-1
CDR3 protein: CASLKSGLNTEAFF
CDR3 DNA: TGTGCCAGCCTAAAAAGTGGATTGAACACTGAAGCTTTCTTT

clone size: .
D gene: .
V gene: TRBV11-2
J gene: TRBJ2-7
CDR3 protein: CASSLDRGEQYF
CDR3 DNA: TGTGCCAGCAGCTTAGACAGGGGCGAGCAGTACTTC

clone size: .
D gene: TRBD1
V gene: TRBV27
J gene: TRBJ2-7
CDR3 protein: CASSLSRGFNEQYF
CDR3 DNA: TGTGCCAGCAGTTTAAGCAGGGGGTTCAACGAGCAGTACTTC

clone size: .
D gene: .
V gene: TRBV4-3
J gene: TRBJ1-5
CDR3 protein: CASSLKLEGFQPQHF
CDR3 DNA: TGCGCCAGCAGCCTTAAGCTCGAGGGGTTCCAGCCCCAGCATTTT

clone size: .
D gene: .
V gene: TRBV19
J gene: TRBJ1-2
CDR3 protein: CASSIGLGSPLGYTF
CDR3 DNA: TGTGCCAGTAGTATAGGTCTGGGCTCTCCTCTTGGCTACACCTTC

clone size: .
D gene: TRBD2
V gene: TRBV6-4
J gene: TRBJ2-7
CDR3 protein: CASSVTSGDAAEQYF
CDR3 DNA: TGTGCCAGCAGTGTCACTAGCGGGGACGCCGCCGAGCAGTACTTC

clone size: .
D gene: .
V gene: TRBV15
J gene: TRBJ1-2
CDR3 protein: CATSRDTAPWDGYTF
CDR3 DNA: TGTGCCACCAGCAGAGATACCGCACCGTGGGATGGCTACACCTTC

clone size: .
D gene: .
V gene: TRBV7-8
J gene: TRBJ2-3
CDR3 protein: CASSARRTLTDTQYF
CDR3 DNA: TGTGCCAGCAGCGCCCGGAGAACCCTCACAGATACGCAGTATTTT

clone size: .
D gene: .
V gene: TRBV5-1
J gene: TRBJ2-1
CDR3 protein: CASSLVAEGNEQFF
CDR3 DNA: TGCGCCAGCAGCTTGGTGGCAGAGGGCAATGAGCAGTTCTTC

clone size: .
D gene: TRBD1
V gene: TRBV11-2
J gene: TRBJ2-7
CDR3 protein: CASSLGGTGDHEQYF
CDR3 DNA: TGTGCCAGCAGCTTAGGCGGGACAGGGGACCACGAGCAGTACTTC

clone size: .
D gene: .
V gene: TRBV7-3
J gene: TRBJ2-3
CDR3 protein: CASSRGIGTDTQYF
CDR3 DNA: TGTGCCTCCAGTCGGGGCATAGGCACAGATACGCAGTATTTT

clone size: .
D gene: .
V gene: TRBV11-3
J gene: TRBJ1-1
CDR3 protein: CASSLAENTEAFF
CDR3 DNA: TGTGCCAGCAGCTTAGCTGAAAACACTGAAGCTTTCTTT

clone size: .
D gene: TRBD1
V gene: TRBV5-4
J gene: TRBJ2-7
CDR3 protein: CASSSRRGQGAYEQYF
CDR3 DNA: TGTGCCAGCAGCTCAAGAAGGGGACAGGGGGCCTACGAGCAGTACTTC

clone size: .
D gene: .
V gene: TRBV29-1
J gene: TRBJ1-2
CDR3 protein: CSVESGDNYGYTF
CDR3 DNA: TGCAGCGTTGAGTCAGGGGACAACTATGGCTACACCTTC

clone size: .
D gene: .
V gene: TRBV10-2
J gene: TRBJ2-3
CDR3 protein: CASSLRGMTDTQYF
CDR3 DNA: TGCGCCAGCAGTCTAAGAGGGATGACAGATACGCAGTATTTT

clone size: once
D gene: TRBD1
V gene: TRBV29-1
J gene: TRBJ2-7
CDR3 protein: CSVEAGTGVYEQYF
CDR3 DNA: TGCAGCGTTGAAGCTGGGACAGGGGTCTACGAGCAGTACTTC

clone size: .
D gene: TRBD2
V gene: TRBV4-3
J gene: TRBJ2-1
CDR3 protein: CASRETSGSLGYNEQFF
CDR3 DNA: TGCGCCAGCAGGGAAACTAGCGGGAGTTTAGGGTACAATGAGCAGTTCTTC

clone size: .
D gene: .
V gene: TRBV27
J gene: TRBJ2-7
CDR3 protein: CASMGRTGYEQYF
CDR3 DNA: TGTGCCAGCATGGGCCGGACGGGGTACGAGCAGTACTTC

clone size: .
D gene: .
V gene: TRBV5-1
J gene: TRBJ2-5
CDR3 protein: CASSLGLAPWETQYF
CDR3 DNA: TGCGCCAGCAGCTTGGGGCTAGCTCCCTGGGAGACCCAGTACTTC

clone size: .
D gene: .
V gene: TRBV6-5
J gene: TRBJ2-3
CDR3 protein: CASSYLSSTDTQYF
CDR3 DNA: TGTGCCAGCAGTTACTTGAGCAGCACAGATACGCAGTATTTT

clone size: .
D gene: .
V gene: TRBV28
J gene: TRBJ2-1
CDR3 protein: CASSRRGMFDEQFF
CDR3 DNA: TGTGCCAGCAGTCGACGGGGAATGTTCGATGAGCAGTTCTTC

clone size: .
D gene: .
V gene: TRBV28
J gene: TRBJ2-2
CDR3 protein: CASSPRRGRGTGELFF
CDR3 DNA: TGTGCCAGCAGCCCCCGCCGCGGCAGGGGCACCGGGGAGCTGTTTTTT

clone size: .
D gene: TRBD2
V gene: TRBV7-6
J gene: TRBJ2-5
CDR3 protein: CASIQEAGGWETQYF
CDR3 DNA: TGTGCCAGCATCCAAGAAGCGGGAGGGTGGGAGACCCAGTACTTC

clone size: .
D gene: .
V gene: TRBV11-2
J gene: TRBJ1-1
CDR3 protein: CASSLASSELNTEAFF
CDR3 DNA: TGTGCCAGCAGCTTAGCCTCGTCAGAATTGAACACTGAAGCTTTCTTT

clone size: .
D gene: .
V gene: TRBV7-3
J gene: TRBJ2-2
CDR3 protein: CASTMDPPTGELFF
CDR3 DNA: TGTGCCAGCACCATGGACCCTCCCACCGGGGAGCTGTTTTTT

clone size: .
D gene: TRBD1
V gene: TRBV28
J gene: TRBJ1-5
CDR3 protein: CASSPDRGSNQPQHF
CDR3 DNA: TGTGCCAGCAGTCCGGACAGGGGCAGCAATCAGCCCCAGCATTTT

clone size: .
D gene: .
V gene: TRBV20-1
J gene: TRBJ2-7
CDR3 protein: CSGTVSYEQYF
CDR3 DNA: TGCAGTGGGACAGTTTCCTACGAGCAGTACTTC

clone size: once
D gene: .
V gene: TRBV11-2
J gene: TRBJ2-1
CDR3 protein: CASSLDETIGYNEQFF
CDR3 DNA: TGTGCCAGCAGCTTAGATGAGACAATAGGATACAATGAGCAGTTCTTC

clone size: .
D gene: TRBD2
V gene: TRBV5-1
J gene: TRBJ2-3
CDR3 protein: CASSPSGTSTDTQYF
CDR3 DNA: TGCGCCAGCAGCCCCAGCGGGACTAGCACAGATACGCAGTATTTT

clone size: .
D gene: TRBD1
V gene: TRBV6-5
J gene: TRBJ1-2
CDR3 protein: CASSQSWTGSYGYTF
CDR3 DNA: TGTGCCAGCAGTCAATCTTGGACAGGGTCATATGGCTACACCTTC

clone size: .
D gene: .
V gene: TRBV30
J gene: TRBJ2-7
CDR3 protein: CAWSVGKNYEQYF
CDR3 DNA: TGTGCCTGGAGTGTTGGAAAAAACTACGAGCAGTACTTC

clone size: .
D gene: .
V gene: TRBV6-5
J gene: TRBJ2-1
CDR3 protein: CASSYSTGHLYNEQFF
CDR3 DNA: TGTGCCAGCAGTTACTCGACAGGACACCTATACAATGAGCAGTTCTTC

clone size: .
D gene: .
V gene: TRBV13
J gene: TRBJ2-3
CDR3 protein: CASSRRLVGEDTQYF
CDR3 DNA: TGTGCCAGCAGCCGAAGACTAGTTGGGGAAGATACGCAGTATTTT